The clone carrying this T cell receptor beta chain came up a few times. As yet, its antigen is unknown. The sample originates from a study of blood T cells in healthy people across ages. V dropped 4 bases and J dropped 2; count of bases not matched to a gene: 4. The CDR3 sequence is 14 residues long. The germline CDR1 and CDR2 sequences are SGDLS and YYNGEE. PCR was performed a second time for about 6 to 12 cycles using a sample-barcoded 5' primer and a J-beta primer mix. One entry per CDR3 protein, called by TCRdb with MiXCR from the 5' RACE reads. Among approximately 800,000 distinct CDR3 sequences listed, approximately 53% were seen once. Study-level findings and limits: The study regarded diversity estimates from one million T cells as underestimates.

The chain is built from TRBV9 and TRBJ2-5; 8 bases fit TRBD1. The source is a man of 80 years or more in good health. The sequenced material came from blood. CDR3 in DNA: TGTGCCAGCAGCCAGGGGGCAGGACAAGAGACCCAGTACTTC. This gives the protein CASSQGAGQETQYF.